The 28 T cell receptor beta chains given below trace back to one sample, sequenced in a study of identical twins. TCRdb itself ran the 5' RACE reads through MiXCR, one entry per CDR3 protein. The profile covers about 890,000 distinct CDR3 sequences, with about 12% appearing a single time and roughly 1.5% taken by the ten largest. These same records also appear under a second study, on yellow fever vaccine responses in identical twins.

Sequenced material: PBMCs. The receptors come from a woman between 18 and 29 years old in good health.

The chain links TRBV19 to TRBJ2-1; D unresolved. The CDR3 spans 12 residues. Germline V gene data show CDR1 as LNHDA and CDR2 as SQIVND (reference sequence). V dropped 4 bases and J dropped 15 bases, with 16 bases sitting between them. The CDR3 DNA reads TGTGCCAGTAGTAGAAATGAGCTGTATCTGTTCTTC. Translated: CASSRNELYLFF.

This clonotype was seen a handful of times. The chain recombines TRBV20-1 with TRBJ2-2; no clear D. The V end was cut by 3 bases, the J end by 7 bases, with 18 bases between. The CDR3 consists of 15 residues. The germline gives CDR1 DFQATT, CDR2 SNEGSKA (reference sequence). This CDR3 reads CSARVSGQRGGELFF. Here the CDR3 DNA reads TGCAGTGCTAGGGTATCAGGCCAGCGAGGCGGGGAGCTGTTTTTT.

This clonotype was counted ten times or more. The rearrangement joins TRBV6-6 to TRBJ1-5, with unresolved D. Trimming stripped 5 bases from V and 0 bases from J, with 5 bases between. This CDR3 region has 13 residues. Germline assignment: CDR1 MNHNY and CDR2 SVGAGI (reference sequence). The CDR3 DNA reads TGTGCCAGCAGTGGGAATAGCAATCAGCCCCAGCATTTT. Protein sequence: CASSGNSNQPQHF.

The chain's CDR3 is CASSWGAGGSYSYEQYF. The CDR3 region has the DNA TGTGCCAGCAGCTGGGGGGCGGGAGGCTCCTATTCCTACGAGCAGTACTTC. J is TRBJ2-7 and V is TRBV28; 8 bases match TRBD2. CDR3 length: 17 residues. The ends lost 6 bases at V and 1 base at J; junction bases unmatched: 14. The germline CDR1 and CDR2 sequences are MDHEN and SYDVKM.

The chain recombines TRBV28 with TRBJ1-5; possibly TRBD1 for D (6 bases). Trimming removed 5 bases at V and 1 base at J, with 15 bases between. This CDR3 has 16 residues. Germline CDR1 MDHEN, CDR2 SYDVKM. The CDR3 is CASSTYSTGSNQPQHF. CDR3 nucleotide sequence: TGTGCCAGCAGTACTTACTCAACAGGGAGCAATCAGCCCCAGCATTTT.

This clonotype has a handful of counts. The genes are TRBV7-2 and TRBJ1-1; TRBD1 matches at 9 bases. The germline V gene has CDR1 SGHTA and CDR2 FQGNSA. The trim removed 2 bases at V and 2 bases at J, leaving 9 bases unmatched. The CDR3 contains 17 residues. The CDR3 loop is CASSLPGTGRKNTEAFF. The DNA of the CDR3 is TGTGCCAGCAGCTTACCCGGGACAGGGAGAAAAAACACTGAAGCTTTCTTT.

CDR3 protein: CASSRESSGANVLTF. The CDR3 DNA sequence: TGCGCCAGCAGCCGAGAGAGCTCTGGGGCCAACGTCCTGACTTTC. The rearrangement uses TRBV4-1 and TRBJ2-6; D remains ambiguous. From germline, CDR1 is MGHRA and CDR2 YSYEKL. This CDR3 is built from 15 residues. Trimming shortened V by 4 bases and J by 0 bases, and 7 bases separated the two germline ends.

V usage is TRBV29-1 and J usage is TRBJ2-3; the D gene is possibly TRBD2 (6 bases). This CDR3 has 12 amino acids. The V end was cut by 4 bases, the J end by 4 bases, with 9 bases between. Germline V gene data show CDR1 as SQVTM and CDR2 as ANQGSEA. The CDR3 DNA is TGCAGCGTTGCGGGACTCTCAGATACGCAGTATTTT. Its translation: CSVAGLSDTQYF.

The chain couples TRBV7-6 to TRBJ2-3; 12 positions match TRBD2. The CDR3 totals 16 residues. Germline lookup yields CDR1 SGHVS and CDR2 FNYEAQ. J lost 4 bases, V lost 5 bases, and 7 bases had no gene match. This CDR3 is CASSPRTSGTSDTQYF. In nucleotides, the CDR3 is TGTGCCAGCAGCCCGCGGACTAGCGGGACTTCAGATACGCAGTATTTT.

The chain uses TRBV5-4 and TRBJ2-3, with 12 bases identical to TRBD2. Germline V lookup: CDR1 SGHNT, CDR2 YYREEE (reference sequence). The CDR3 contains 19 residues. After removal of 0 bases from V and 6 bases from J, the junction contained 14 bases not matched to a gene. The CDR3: CASSLATSGGSVPPDTQYF. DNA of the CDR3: TGTGCCAGCAGCTTGGCAACTAGCGGGGGGTCCGTTCCCCCGGATACGCAGTATTTT.

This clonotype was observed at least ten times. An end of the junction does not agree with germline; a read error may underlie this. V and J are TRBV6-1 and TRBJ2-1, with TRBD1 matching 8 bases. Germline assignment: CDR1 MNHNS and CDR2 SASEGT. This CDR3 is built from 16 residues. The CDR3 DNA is TGTGCCAGCAATGAACAGGACAGGGACTCCTACAATGAGCAGTTCTTC. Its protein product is CASNEQDRDSYNEQFF.

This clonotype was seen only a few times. The CDR3 is CAISESASGVGEQFF. Written as DNA, the CDR3 is TGTGCCATCAGTGAGTCTGCTAGCGGGGTAGGAGAGCAGTTCTTC. The chain has TRBV10-3 and TRBJ2-1, with TRBD2 matching 9 bases. The CDR3 runs 15 residues. The V and J ends lost 0 bases and 10 bases, in that order; junction bases with no gene match: 7. Germline V CDR1 and CDR2: ENHRY, SYGVKD.

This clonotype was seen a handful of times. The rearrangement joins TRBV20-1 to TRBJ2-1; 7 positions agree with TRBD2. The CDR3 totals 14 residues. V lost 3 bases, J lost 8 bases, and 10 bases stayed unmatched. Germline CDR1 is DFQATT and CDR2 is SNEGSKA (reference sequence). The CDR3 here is CSARGLGGSYEQFF. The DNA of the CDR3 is TGCAGTGCTAGGGGTCTGGGCGGGAGCTATGAGCAGTTCTTC.

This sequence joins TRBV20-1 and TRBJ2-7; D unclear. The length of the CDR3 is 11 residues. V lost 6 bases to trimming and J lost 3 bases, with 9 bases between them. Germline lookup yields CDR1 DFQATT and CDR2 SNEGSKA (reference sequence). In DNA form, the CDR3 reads TGCAGTGCAGCCGGAAGCTACGAGCAGTACGTC. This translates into CSAAGSYEQYV.

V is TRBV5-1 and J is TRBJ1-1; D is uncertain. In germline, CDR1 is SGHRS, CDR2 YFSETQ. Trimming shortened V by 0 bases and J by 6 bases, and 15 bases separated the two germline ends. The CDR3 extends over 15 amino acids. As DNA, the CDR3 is TGCGCCAGCAGCTTGGCTCGGGATCTATCCGCTGAAGCTTTCTTT. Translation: CASSLARDLSAEAFF.

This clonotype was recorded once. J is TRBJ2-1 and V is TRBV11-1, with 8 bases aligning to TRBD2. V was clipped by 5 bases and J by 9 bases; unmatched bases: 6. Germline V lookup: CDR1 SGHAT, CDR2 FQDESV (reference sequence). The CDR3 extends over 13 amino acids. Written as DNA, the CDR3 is TGTGCCAGCAGCCCTGGGACTAGTCCTGAGCAGTTCTTC. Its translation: CASSPGTSPEQFF.

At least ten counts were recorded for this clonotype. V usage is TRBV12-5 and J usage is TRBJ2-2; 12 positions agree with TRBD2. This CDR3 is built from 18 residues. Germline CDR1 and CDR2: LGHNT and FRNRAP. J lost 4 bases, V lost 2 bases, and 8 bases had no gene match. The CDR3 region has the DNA TGTGCTAGTGGTTTGACCCCGGGACTAGCGGGTGGCACCGGGGAGCTGTTTTTT. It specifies CASGLTPGLAGGTGELFF.

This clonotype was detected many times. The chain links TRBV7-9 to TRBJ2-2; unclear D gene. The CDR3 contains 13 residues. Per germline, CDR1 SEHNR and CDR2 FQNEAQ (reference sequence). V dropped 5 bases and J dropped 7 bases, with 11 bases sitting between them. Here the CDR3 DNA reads TGTGCCAGCAGCGCTAAGCTGGGCGGGGAGCTGTTTTTT. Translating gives CASSAKLGGELFF.

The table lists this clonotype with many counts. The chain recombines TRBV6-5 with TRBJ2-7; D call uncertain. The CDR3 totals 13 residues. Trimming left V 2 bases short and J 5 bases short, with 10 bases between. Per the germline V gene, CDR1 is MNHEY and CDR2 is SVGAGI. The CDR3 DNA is TGTGCCAGCAGTTACGTTCGCACCAACGAGCAGTACTTC. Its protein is CASSYVRTNEQYF.

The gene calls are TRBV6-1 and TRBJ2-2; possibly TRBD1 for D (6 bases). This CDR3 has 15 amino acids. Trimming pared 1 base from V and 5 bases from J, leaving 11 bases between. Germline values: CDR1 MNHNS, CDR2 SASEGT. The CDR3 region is CASSEVHRVTGELFF. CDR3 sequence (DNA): TGTGCCAGCAGTGAAGTACACAGGGTGACCGGGGAGCTGTTTTTT.

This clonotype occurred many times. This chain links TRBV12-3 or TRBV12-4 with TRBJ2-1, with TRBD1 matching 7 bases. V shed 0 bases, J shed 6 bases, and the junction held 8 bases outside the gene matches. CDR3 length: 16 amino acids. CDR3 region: CASSLAPSGQVNEQFF. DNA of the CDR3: TGTGCCAGCAGTTTAGCGCCTTCTGGACAGGTCAATGAGCAGTTCTTC.

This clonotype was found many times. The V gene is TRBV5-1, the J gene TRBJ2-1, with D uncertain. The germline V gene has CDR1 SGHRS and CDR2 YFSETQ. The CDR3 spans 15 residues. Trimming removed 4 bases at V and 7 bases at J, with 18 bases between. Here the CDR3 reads CASSPPLGQINEQFF. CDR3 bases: TGCGCCAGCAGCCCTCCTTTGGGCCAGATTAATGAGCAGTTCTTC.

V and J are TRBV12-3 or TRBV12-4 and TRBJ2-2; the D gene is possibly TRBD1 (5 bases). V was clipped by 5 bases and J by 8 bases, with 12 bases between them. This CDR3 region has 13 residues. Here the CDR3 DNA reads TGTGCCAGCAGTCACGACCGACAGGGGGAGCTGTTTTTT. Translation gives CASSHDRQGELFF.

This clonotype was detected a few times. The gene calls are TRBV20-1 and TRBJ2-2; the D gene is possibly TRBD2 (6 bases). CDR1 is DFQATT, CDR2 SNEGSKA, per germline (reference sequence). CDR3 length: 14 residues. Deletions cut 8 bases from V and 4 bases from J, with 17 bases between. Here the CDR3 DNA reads TGCAGTACAAGACAGACCGGGAGCACCGGGGAGCTGTTTTTT. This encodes CSTRQTGSTGELFF.

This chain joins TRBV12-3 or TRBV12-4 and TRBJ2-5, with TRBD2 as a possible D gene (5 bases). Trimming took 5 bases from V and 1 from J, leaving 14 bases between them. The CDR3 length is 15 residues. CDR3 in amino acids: CASSPVNGGQETQYF. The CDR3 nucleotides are TGTGCCAGCAGTCCCGTAAATGGAGGCCAAGAGACCCAGTACTTC.

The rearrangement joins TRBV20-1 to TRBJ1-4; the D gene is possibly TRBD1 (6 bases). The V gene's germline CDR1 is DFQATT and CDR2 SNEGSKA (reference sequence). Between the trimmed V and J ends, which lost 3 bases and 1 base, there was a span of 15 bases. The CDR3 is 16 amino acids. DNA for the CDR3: TGCAGTGCTAGCCCAAACCTACAGGGAACTAATGAAAAACTGTTTTTT. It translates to CSASPNLQGTNEKLFF.

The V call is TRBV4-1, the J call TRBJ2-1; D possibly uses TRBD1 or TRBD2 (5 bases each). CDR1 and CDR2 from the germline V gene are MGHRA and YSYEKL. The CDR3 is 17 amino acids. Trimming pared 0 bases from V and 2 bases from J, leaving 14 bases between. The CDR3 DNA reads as TGCGCCAGCAGCCAAGAGGGGGATACACAGCCCTACAATGAGCAGTTCTTC. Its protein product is CASSQEGDTQPYNEQFF.

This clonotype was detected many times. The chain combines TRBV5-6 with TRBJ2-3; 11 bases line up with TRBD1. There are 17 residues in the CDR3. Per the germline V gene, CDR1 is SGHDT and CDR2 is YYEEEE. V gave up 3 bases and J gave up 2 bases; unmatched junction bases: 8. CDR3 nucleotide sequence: TGTGCCAGCAGCTCAGGGCCGGGACAGGGGGACACAGATACGCAGTATTTT. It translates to CASSSGPGQGDTDTQYF.